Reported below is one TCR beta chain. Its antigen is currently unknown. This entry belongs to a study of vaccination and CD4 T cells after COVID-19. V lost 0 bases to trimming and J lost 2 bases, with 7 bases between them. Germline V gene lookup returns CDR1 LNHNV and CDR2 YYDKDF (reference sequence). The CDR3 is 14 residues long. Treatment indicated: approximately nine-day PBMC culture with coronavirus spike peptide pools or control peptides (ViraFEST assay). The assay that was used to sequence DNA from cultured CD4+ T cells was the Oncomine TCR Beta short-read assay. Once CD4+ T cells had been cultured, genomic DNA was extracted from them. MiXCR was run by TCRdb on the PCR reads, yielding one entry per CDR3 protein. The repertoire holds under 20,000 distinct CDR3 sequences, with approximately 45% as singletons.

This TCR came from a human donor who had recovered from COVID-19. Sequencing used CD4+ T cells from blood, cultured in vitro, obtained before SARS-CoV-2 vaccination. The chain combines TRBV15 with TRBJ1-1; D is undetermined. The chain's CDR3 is CATSRDTANTEAFF. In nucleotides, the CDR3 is TGTGCCACCAGCAGAGATACGGCTAACACTGAAGCTTTCTTT.